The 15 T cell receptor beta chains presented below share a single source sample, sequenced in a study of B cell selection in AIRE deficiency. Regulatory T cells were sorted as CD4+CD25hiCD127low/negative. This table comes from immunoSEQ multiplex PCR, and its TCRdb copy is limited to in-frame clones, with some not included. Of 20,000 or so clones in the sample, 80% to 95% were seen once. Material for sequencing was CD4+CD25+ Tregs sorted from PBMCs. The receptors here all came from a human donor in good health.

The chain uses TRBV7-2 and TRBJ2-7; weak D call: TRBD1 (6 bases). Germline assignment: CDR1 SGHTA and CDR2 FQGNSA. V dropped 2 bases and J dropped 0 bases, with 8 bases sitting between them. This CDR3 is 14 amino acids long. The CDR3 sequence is CASSLRGGSYEQYF. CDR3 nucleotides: TGTGCCAGCAGCTTAAGAGGGGGCTCCTACGAGCAGTACTTC.

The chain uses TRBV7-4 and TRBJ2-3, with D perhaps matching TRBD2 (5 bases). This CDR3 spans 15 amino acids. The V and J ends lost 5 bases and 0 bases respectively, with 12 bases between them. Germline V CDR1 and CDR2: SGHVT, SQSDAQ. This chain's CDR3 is CASSGSAPSTDTQYF. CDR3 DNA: TGTGCCAGCAGCGGTAGCGCCCCTAGCACAGATACGCAGTATTTT. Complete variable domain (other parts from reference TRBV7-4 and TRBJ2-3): GAGVSQSPRYKVAKRGRDVALRCDSISGHVTLYWYRQTLGQGSEVLTYSQSDAQRDKSGRPSGRFSAERPERSVSTLKIQRTEQGDSAVYLCASSGSAPSTDTQYFGPGTRLTVL.

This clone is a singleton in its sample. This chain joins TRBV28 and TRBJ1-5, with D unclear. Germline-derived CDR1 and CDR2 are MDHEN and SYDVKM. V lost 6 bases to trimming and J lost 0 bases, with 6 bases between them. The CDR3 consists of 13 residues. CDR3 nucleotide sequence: TGTGCCAGCAGGTTGGATAGCAATCAGCCCCAGCATTTT. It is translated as CASRLDSNQPQHF.

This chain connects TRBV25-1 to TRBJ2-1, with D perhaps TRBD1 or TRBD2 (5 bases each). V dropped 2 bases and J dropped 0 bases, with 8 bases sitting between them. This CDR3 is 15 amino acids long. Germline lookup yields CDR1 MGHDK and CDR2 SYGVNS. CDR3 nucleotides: TGTGCCAGCAGTGAAGTGGGGGACTCCTACAATGAGCAGTTCTTC. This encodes CASSEVGDSYNEQFF.

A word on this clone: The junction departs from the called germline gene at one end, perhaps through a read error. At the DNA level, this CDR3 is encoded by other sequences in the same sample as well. This CDR3 is CASSSRPGRTTDTQYF. The CDR3 DNA reads as TGCGCCAGCAGCTCAAGACCAGGAAGAACAACAGATACGCAGTATTTT. This sequence joins TRBV7-6 and TRBJ2-3; D ambiguous. The CDR3 extends over 16 amino acids. CDR1 and CDR2 from the germline V gene are SGHVS and FNYEAQ.

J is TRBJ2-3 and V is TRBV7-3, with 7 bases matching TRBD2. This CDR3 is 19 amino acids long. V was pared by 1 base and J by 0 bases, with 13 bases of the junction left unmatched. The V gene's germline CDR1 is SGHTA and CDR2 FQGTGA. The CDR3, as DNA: TGTGCCAGCAGCTTAAGAGGCCGAGTCGAGCGGGGTAGCACAGATACGCAGTATTTT. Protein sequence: CASSLRGRVERGSTDTQYF.

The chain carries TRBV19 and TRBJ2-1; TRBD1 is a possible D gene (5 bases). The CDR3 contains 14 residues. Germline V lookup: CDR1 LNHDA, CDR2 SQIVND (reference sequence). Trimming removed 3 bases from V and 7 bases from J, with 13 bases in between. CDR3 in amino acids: CASSINLGANEQFF. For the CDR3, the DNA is TGTGCCAGTAGTATCAATTTAGGGGCGAATGAGCAGTTCTTC.

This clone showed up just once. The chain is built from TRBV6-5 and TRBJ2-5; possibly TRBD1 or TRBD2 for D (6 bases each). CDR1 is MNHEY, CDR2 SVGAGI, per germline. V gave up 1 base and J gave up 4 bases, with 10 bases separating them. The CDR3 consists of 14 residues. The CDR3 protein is CASSYFGGRETQYF. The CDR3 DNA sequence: TGTGCCAGCAGTTACTTCGGGGGCAGAGAGACCCAGTACTTC.

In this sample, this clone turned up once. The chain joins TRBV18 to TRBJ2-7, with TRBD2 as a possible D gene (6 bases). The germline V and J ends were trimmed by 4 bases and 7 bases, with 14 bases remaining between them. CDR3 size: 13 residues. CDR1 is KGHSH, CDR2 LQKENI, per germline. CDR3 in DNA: TGTGCCAGCTCACGTTCCAGGGCGGGGGAGCAGTACTTC. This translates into CASSRSRAGEQYF.

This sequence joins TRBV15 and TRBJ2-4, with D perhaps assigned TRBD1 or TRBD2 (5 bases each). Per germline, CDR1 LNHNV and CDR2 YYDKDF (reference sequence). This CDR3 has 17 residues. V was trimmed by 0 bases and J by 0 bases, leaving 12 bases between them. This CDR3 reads CATSRDRGGLAKNIQYF. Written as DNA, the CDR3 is TGTGCCACCAGCAGAGATCGGGGCGGACTAGCCAAAAACATTCAGTACTTC.

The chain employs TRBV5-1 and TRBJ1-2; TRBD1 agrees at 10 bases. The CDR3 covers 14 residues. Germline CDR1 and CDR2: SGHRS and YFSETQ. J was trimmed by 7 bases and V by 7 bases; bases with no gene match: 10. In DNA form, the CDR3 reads TGCGCCAGCTCAGGACCGGGACAGGGGTCTGGCTACACCTTC. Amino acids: CASSGPGQGSGYTF.

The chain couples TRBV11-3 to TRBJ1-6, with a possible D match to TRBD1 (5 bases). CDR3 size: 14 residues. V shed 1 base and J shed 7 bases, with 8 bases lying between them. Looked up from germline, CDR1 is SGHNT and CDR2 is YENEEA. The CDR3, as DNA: TGTGCCAGCAGCTTAGGGCCAGGGAATTCACCCCTCCACTTT. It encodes CASSLGPGNSPLHF.

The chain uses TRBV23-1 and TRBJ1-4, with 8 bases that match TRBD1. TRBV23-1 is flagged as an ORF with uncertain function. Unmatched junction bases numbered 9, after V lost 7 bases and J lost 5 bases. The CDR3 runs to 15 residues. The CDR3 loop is CASTDQTGENEKLFF. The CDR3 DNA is TGCGCCAGCACGGACCAGACAGGGGAAAATGAAAAACTGTTTTTT.

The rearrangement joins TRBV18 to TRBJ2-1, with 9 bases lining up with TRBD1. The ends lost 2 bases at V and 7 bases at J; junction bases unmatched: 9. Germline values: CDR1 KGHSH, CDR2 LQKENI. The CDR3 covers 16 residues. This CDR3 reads CASSPIRDRVLNEQFF. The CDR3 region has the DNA TGTGCCAGCTCACCAATCCGGGACAGGGTTTTGAATGAGCAGTTCTTC.

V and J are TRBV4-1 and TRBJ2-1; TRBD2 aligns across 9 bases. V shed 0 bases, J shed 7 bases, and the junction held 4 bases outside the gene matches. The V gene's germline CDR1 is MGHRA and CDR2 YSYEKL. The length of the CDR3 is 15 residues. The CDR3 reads CASSQDRRGGNEQFF. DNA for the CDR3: TGCGCCAGCAGCCAAGATCGGCGGGGGGGGAATGAGCAGTTCTTC.